This TCR beta chain was sequenced for a study of TIL therapy for anti-PD-1-resistant metastatic lung cancer. Study details: Most patients had lung adenocarcinoma.

Time point meaning: pre-treatment sample, taken before nivolumab and TIL therapy. This CDR3 has 18 amino acids. With V trimmed by 6 bases and J by 0 bases, 11 bases remained unmatched. Germline V gives CDR1 SGHRS, CDR2 YFSETQ. Sequencing used immunoSEQ v3. Survey-level samples got 1.5 million to 2.5 million read pairs; deep-level samples got about 4.5-6.5 million. The table came from immunoSEQ multiplex PCR; TCRdb's copy has only in-frame clones and leaves some out. The data contain 35,000 to 55,000 clones, 79% of them singletons. Sequencing was performed on blood, taken at baseline. The V and J genes are TRBV5-1 and TRBJ2-2, with TRBD2 identical over 10 bases. The TCR comes from an older man with non-small cell lung cancer. CDR3 loop: CASTRSLAGDPNTGELFF. The CDR3 region has the DNA TGCGCCAGCACCCGCTCTCTAGCGGGGGACCCGAACACCGGGGAGCTGTTTTTT.